This entry concerns a single TCR beta chain. Using a J-beta primer mix together with a sample-barcoded 5' primer, a second PCR was run for roughly 7 to 12 cycles. Using its own MiXCR run on the 5' RACE reads, TCRdb lists one record per CDR3 protein. The repertoire holds around 870,000 distinct CDR3 sequences, with 25% to 35% as singletons. This sample was included in a study of blood T cells in healthy people across ages. Germline V gene data show CDR1 as MNHNS and CDR2 as SASEGT. The CDR3 runs 16 residues. The sequencing input was blood. The chain carries TRBV6-1 and TRBJ2-1; 8 positions agree with TRBD2. TRBJ2-7 explains the end of the DNA better; the J call may be wrong. This TCR came from an elderly woman in good health. CDR3 DNA sequence: TGTGCCAGCAGCGTAGCTACTAGCGGCTCCTACAATGAGCAGTACTTC. Residues: CASSVATSGSYNEQYF.